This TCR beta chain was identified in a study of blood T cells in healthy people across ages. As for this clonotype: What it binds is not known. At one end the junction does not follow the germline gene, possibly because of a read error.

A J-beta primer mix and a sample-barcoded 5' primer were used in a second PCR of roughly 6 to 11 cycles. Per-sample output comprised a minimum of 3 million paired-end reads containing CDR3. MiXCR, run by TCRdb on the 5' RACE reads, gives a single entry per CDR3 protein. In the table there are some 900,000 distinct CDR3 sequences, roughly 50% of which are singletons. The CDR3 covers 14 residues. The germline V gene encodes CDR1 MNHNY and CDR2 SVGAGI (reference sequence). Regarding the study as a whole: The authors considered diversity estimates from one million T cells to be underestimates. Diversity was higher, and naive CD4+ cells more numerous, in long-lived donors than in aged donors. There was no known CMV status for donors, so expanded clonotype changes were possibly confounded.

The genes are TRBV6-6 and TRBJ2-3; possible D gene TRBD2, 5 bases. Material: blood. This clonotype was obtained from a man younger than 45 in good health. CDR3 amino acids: CAIKWTASTETQYF. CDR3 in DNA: TGTGCCATAAAATGGACTGCTAGCACAGAGACGCAGTATTTT.